The 22 T cell receptor beta chains in this list originate from one sample, sequenced in a study of cytomegalovirus exposure and HLA in healthy donors. With 60 Vbeta and 13 Jbeta primers, the PCR was carried out. The protocol was immunoSEQ multiplex PCR, while the TCRdb copy is restricted to in-frame clones and leaves out a portion. The data hold 75,000 to 95,000 clones, with approximately 63% observed a single time. The specimen was PBMCs. Receptors were obtained from a woman between 25 and 40 years old in good health and CMV-seronegative.

The table lists this clone with a count of one. The chain links TRBV5-1 to TRBJ1-1; 7 bases are a match to TRBD1. The germline V gene has CDR1 SGHRS and CDR2 YFSETQ. This CDR3 is 13 amino acids long. V lost 4 bases, J lost 2 bases, and 2 bases stayed unmatched. The CDR3 reads CASSGTVNTEAFF. CDR3 nucleotide sequence: TGCGCCAGCAGCGGGACAGTTAACACTGAAGCTTTCTTT.

The chain links TRBV6-6 to TRBJ1-1; D unclear. This CDR3 region has 14 residues. V lost 5 bases and J 1 base, leaving 11 bases between the germline ends. Germline-derived CDR1 and CDR2 are MNHNY and SVGAGI (reference sequence). The CDR3 protein is CASSTPLPNTEAFF. As DNA, the CDR3 is TGTGCCAGCAGTACCCCACTGCCGAACACTGAAGCTTTCTTT.

The chain recombines TRBV5-1 with TRBJ2-1, with TRBD1 identical over 9 bases. The CDR3 length is 15 residues. The J segment lost 2 bases and the V segment lost 4 bases, leaving 4 bases of the junction unmatched. Germline V gene lookup returns CDR1 SGHRS and CDR2 YFSETQ. The CDR3 DNA reads TGCGCCAGCAGCACCGGGACAGGGACCTACAATGAGCAGTTCTTC. It is translated as CASSTGTGTYNEQFF.

This chain links TRBV19 with TRBJ1-5; TRBD1 aligns across 7 bases. With V trimmed by 6 bases and J by 8 bases, 10 bases remained unmatched. The CDR3 spans 14 residues. Germline V CDR1 and CDR2: LNHDA, SQIVND (reference sequence). Here the CDR3 reads CASRFGTEIKPQHF. The CDR3 coding sequence is TGTGCCAGTAGATTTGGGACAGAGATCAAGCCCCAGCATTTT.

The chain carries TRBV7-2 and TRBJ2-7; TRBD1 agrees at 8 bases. The germline CDR1 and CDR2 sequences are SGHTA and FQGNSA. The CDR3 contains 16 residues. With V trimmed by 5 bases and J by 5 bases, 14 bases remained unmatched. This chain's CDR3 is CASSPRTGQGSNEQYF. For the CDR3, the DNA is TGTGCCAGCAGCCCCCGAACTGGACAGGGAAGCAACGAGCAGTACTTC. The variable domain in full, completed from reference TRBV7-2 and TRBJ2-7, reads GAGVSQSPSNKVTEKGKDVELRCDPISGHTALYWYRQSLGQGLEFLIYFQGNSAPDKSGLPSDRFSAERTGGSVSTLTIQRTQQEDSAVYLCASSPRTGQGSNEQYFGPGTRLTVT.

This chain uses TRBV10-1 with TRBJ1-6; no firm D call. There are 16 residues in the CDR3. CDR1 WNHNN and CDR2 SYGVQD come from the germline V gene (reference sequence). V was cut by 8 bases and J by 8 bases, with 22 bases left in between. The chain's CDR3 is CASVPGIRGGYSPLHF. As DNA, the CDR3 is TGCGCCAGCGTTCCCGGTATCCGGGGAGGATATTCACCCCTCCACTTT.

This clone was seen only a few times. The sample has other DNA sequences that encode this CDR3 too. The chain couples TRBV6-5 to TRBJ2-7; 7 bases map to TRBD1. The CDR3 length is 14 residues. Germline values: CDR1 MNHEY, CDR2 SVGAGI. V shed 3 bases and J 2 bases; nucleotides not matched to a gene: 4. As DNA, the CDR3 is TGTGCCAGCAGTTATCTGACAGGGACCTACGAGCAGTACTTC. It is translated as CASSYLTGTYEQYF.

The V call is TRBV4-2, the J call TRBJ1-2, with D tentatively TRBD1 (6 bases). The CDR3 has 13 amino acids. V lost 0 bases, J lost 7 bases, and 9 bases lay in between. Germline values: CDR1 LGHNA, CDR2 YNFKEQ. CDR3 nucleotides: TGTGCCAGCAGCCAAGAAGGGGGGGGTGGCTACACCTTC. Amino acid sequence: CASSQEGGGGYTF.

The chain uses TRBV7-2 and TRBJ2-2, with 9 positions matching TRBD2. CDR3 length equals 15 residues. CDR1 and CDR2 (germline): SGHTA, FQGNSA. Unmatched junction bases numbered 4, after V lost 4 bases and J lost 4 bases. DNA for the CDR3: TGTGCCAGCAGCTCTCCTAGCGGGGCCACCGGGGAGCTGTTTTTT. This codes for CASSSPSGATGELFF.

The chain uses TRBV4-2 and TRBJ1-2; 7 bases are a match to TRBD1. The CDR3 totals 19 residues. J gave up 3 bases and V 0 bases, and 16 bases lay outside the gene matches. In germline, CDR1 is LGHNA, CDR2 YNFKEQ. The CDR3 bases are TGTGCCAGCAGCCAAGATGGAAGCTTCAGGACAGGTCATGACTATGGCTACACCTTC. It yields the protein CASSQDGSFRTGHDYGYTF.

The rearrangement links TRBV19 to TRBJ1-5; D gene unclear. The ends were cut back, 8 bases at V and 11 bases at J, with 13 bases in the middle. CDR1 is LNHDA, CDR2 SQIVND, per germline (reference sequence). This CDR3 region has 11 residues. The CDR3 reads CASFSRTAQHF. As DNA, the CDR3 is TGTGCCAGTTTCTCCAGAACCGCCCAGCATTTT.

V is TRBV6-1 and J is TRBJ1-6; 11 positions agree with TRBD1. Germline values: CDR1 MNHNS, CDR2 SASEGT. V lost 4 bases, J lost 9 bases, and 5 bases stayed unmatched. The CDR3 contains 15 residues. The CDR3: CASSVGQGAGSPLHF. CDR3 nucleotide sequence: TGTGCCAGCAGTGTTGGACAGGGGGCAGGTTCACCCCTCCACTTT.

This clone has just one count. The chain recombines TRBV9 with TRBJ2-5, with D hard to call. V was cut by 4 bases and J by 1 base, with 14 bases left in between. Germline CDR1 reads SGDLS; CDR2 reads YYNGEE. This CDR3 is built from 15 residues. CDR3 loop: CASSLEAARQETQYF. For the CDR3, the DNA is TGTGCCAGCAGCCTAGAGGCGGCCCGCCAAGAGACCCAGTACTTC. Together with reference TRBV9 and TRBJ2-5, the CDR3 gives the full variable domain: DSGVTQTPKHLITATGQRVTLRCSPRSGDLSVYWYQQSLDQGLQFLIQYYNGEERAKGNILERFSAQQFPDLHSELNLSSLELGDSALYFCASSLEAARQETQYFGPGTRLLVL.

As DNA, the CDR3 is TGTGCCAGCAGCTTAGGGCAGGGGGCCGATGGCTACACCTTC. This encodes CASSLGQGADGYTF. The chain recombines TRBV7-9 with TRBJ1-2; TRBD1 aligns across 8 bases. The CDR3 has 14 amino acids. J lost 6 bases, V lost 1 base, and 4 bases had no gene match. Looked up from germline, CDR1 is SEHNR and CDR2 is FQNEAQ (reference sequence).

This clone came up a few times. This chain joins TRBV4-2 and TRBJ2-5, with 8 bases lining up with TRBD2. Trimming at V came to 1 base and at J to 5 bases, leaving 9 bases not matched to a gene. The CDR3 spans 16 residues. Germline V CDR1 and CDR2: LGHNA, YNFKEQ. As DNA, the CDR3 is TGTGCCAGCAGCCAAGGGACTAGCCTCTTTATTGAGACCCAGTACTTC. Residues: CASSQGTSLFIETQYF.

The chain is built from TRBV5-4 and TRBJ1-6; D uncertain. With 6 bases removed from V and 0 bases from J, the gap between germline ends came to 10 bases. CDR1 and CDR2 from the germline V gene are SGHNT and YYREEE (reference sequence). The CDR3 contains 15 residues. The CDR3 DNA reads TGTGCCAGCACTCGGGAGGGCTCCTATAATTCACCCCTCCACTTT. Its translation is CASTREGSYNSPLHF. Variable domain in full (rest from reference TRBV5-4 and TRBJ1-6): ETGVTQSPTHLIKTRGQQVTLRCSSQSGHNTVSWYQQALGQGPQFIFQYYREEENGRGNFPPRFSGLQFPNYSSELNVNALELDDSALYLCASTREGSYNSPLHFGNGTRLTVT.

This chain joins TRBV2 and TRBJ1-5; D unresolved. The V gene's germline CDR1 is SNHLY and CDR2 FYNNEI. The CDR3 totals 15 residues. The V end lost 4 bases, the J end lost 0 bases, and 10 bases lay between the germline ends. The CDR3 sequence: CASSGTADSNQPQHF. CDR3 sequence (DNA): TGTGCCAGCAGTGGGACTGCCGATAGCAATCAGCCCCAGCATTTT.

The V and J genes are TRBV2 and TRBJ2-1, with TRBD2 matching 8 bases. Germline-derived CDR1 and CDR2 are SNHLY and FYNNEI. This CDR3 has 15 amino acids. J was trimmed by 9 bases and V by 2 bases; bases with no gene match: 9. The CDR3 region is CASSEWRGRRGEQFF. DNA for the CDR3: TGTGCCAGCAGTGAATGGCGCGGGAGGAGGGGTGAGCAGTTCTTC. Based on the CDR3 plus reference TRBV2 and TRBJ2-1, the full variable domain is EPEVTQTPSHQVTQMGQEVILRCVPISNHLYFYWYRQILGQKVEFLVSFYNNEISEKSEIFDDQFSVERPDGSNFTLKIRSTKLEDSAMYFCASSEWRGRRGEQFFGPGTRLTVL.

The CDR3 here is CASRETGTGGEKLFF. CDR3 nucleotides: TGTGCCAGCAGAGAAACCGGGACAGGGGGCGAAAAACTGTTTTTT. This rearrangement joins TRBV2 to TRBJ1-4, with TRBD1 matching 12 bases. With V trimmed by 6 bases and J by 8 bases, 7 bases remained unmatched. Germline V gives CDR1 SNHLY, CDR2 FYNNEI. The length of the CDR3 is 15 residues.

V is TRBV10-2 and J is TRBJ2-5; TRBD1 might be the D (6 bases). Germline CDR1 reads WSHSY; CDR2 reads SAAADI. Trimming cost V 7 bases and J 2 bases, with 14 bases left between them. The CDR3 covers 14 residues. CDR3 DNA: TGCGCCAGCAAAACCGGGACACCTCAAGAGACCCAGTACTTC. Its protein is CASKTGTPQETQYF.

The chain links TRBV11-2 to TRBJ2-7; 9 nucleotides match TRBD1. The CDR3 is 14 amino acids. V shed 5 bases, J shed 1 base, and the junction held 3 bases outside the gene matches. Germline values: CDR1 SGHAT, CDR2 FQNNGV. The DNA of the CDR3 is TGTGCCAGCAGCCGACAGGGGGATTCCTACGAGCAGTACTTC. This sequence encodes CASSRQGDSYEQYF. Based on the CDR3 plus reference TRBV11-2 and TRBJ2-7, the full variable domain is EAGVAQSPRYKIIEKRQSVAFWCNPISGHATLYWYQQILGQGPKLLIQFQNNGVVDDSQLPKDRFSAERLKGVDSTLKIQPAKLEDSAVYLCASSRQGDSYEQYFGPGTRLTVT.

This clone was found once. J is TRBJ1-4 and V is TRBV7-9; no firm D call. The CDR3 runs 15 residues. The germline V gene encodes CDR1 SEHNR and CDR2 FQNEAQ (reference sequence). The V and J ends lost 0 bases and 7 bases respectively, with 12 bases between them. Here the CDR3 reads CASSLASTPGEKLFF. The CDR3 DNA sequence: TGTGCCAGCAGCTTAGCGTCGACGCCAGGTGAAAAACTGTTTTTT.